The sequence of this T cell receptor beta chain was determined in a study of blood T cell repertoires in COVID-19. Study-wide context: The cDNA or gDNA used as material had been derived from T cells, B-cell-depleted T cells, or PBMCs.

The authors' processing: Using reference gene primer amplification, nucleated cell counts were estimated. Sequencing used immunoSEQ multiplex PCR; TCRdb keeps in-frame clones, though not all of them. The DNA was the basis for D and trimming; V, J and clone size are from that table. The profile shows approximately 100,000 clones, about four fifths of them singletons. The J segment lost 4 bases and the V segment lost 4 bases, leaving 6 bases of the junction unmatched. This CDR3 has 15 amino acids. CDR1 and CDR2 from the germline V gene are SGHTS and YDEGEE. The sequenced sample was peripheral blood. The origin of this receptor is a human donor in a cohort sampled during active COVID-19. This chain joins TRBV5-8 and TRBJ1-4, with 8 bases that match TRBD1. The CDR3 DNA is TGTGCCAGCAGCGTTACAGGGGGACGTAATGAAAAACTGTTTTTT. Residues: CASSVTGGRNEKLFF.